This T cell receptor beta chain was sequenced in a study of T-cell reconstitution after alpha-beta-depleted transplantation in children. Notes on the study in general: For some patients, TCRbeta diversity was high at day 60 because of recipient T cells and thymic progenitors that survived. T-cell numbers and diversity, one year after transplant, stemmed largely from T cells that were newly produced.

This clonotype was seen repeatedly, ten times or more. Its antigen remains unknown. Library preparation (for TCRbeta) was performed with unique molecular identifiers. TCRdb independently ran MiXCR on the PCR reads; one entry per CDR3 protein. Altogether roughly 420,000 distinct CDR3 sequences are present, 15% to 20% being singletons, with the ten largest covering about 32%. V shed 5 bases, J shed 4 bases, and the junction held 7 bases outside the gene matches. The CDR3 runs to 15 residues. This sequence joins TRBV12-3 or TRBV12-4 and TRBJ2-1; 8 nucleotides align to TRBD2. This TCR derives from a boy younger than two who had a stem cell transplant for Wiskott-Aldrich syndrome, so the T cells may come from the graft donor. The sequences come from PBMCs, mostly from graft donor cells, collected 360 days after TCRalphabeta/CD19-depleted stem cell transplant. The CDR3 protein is CASSPQRGQYNEQFF. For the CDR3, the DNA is TGTGCCAGCAGTCCTCAGCGGGGGCAATACAATGAGCAGTTCTTC.